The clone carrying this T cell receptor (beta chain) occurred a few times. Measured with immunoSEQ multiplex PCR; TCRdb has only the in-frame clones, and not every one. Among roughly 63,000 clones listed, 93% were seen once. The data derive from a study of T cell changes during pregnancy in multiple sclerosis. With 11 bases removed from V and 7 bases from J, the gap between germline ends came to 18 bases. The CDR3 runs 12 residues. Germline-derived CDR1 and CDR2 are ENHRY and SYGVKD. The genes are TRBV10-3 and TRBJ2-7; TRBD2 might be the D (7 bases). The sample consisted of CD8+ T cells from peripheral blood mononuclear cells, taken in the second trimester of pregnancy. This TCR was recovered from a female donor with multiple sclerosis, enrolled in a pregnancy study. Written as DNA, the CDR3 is TGTGCCGGGGGGGGCGTATTGTGGGAGCAGTACTTC. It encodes CAGGGVLWEQYF.